Listed here are 16 T cell receptor beta chains from one sample, sequenced in a study of blood T cell repertoires in COVID-19. Profiled with immunoSEQ multiplex PCR; TCRdb holds only in-frame clones, not every one. The table lists approximately 210,000 clones, about four fifths of them singletons. Input material: PBMCs or T cells enriched from blood (not recorded which). These receptors were obtained from a middle-aged man who had recovered from COVID-19.

This clone has more than one count but fewer than ten. V usage is TRBV11-2 and J usage is TRBJ2-7, with 11 bases lining up with TRBD1. CDR1 and CDR2 (germline): SGHAT, FQNNGV. After removal of 5 bases from V and 4 bases from J, the junction contained 7 bases not matched to a gene. The CDR3 spans 15 residues. CDR3 protein: CASSPWDRGLYEQYF. For the CDR3, the DNA is TGTGCCAGCAGCCCTTGGGACAGGGGGTTATACGAGCAGTACTTC.

This chain joins TRBV7-9 and TRBJ1-3, with D possibly TRBD1 on 5 matching bases. The germline V gene encodes CDR1 SEHNR and CDR2 FQNEAQ (reference sequence). The CDR3 has 17 residues. Trimming took off 0 bases at V and 1 base at J, with 13 bases between the two ends. Here the CDR3 DNA reads TGTGCCAGCAGCTTAGCGTTTGGCGGGGGATCTGGAAACACCATATATTTT. Translated: CASSLAFGGGSGNTIYF.

The V gene is TRBV14, the J gene TRBJ1-1; tentative D call: TRBD1 (5 bases). This CDR3 comprises 15 residues. Germline V gives CDR1 SGHDN, CDR2 FVKESK. V lost 7 bases and J 3 bases, leaving 18 bases between the germline ends. CDR3 sequence: CASTPTTGGDTEAFF. Written as DNA, the CDR3 is TGTGCCAGCACTCCTACCACGGGGGGGGACACTGAAGCTTTCTTT. The variable domain in full, completed from reference TRBV14 and TRBJ1-1, reads EAGVTQFPSHSVIEKGQTVTLRCDPISGHDNLYWYRRVMGKEIKFLLHFVKESKQDESGMPNNRFLAERTGGTYSTLKVQPAELEDSGVYFCASTPTTGGDTEAFFGQGTRLTVV.

The chain combines TRBV2 with TRBJ2-3, with 9 bases aligning to TRBD1. Per germline, CDR1 SNHLY and CDR2 FYNNEI. V shed 6 bases, J shed 6 bases, and the junction held 7 bases outside the gene matches. This CDR3 comprises 14 residues. CDR3: CASSKDRGVDTQYF. CDR3 sequence (DNA): TGTGCCAGCAGCAAGGACAGGGGAGTGGATACGCAGTATTTT. Drawing the rest from reference TRBV2 and TRBJ2-3, the complete variable domain is EPEVTQTPSHQVTQMGQEVILRCVPISNHLYFYWYRQILGQKVEFLVSFYNNEISEKSEIFDDQFSVERPDGSNFTLKIRSTKLEDSAMYFCASSKDRGVDTQYFGPGTRLTVL.

The V gene is TRBV5-1, the J gene TRBJ1-1; a weak D match, TRBD1 (6 bases). Between the trimmed V and J ends, which lost 0 bases and 5 bases, there was a span of 14 bases. The CDR3 is made up of 15 amino acids. CDR1 and CDR2 from the germline V gene are SGHRS and YFSETQ. The chain's CDR3 is CASSLAWAGETEAFF. CDR3 bases: TGCGCCAGCAGCTTGGCCTGGGCAGGGGAGACTGAAGCTTTCTTT.

This clone was found once. J is TRBJ1-5 and V is TRBV4-1, with a possible D match to TRBD1 (6 bases). The CDR3 totals 17 residues. V was pared by 2 bases and J by 3 bases, with 17 bases between. Germline assignment: CDR1 MGHRA and CDR2 YSYEKL. Here the CDR3 reads CASSQFWGPGNNQPQHF. CDR3 DNA sequence: TGCGCCAGCAGCCAATTTTGGGGGCCAGGGAACAATCAGCCCCAGCATTTT.

The V call is TRBV5-6, the J call TRBJ2-5; 9 bases fit TRBD1. The CDR3 extends over 14 amino acids. The V gene's germline CDR1 is SGHDT and CDR2 YYEEEE. After removal of 4 bases from V and 5 bases from J, the junction contained 6 bases not matched to a gene. The CDR3 DNA follows: TGTGCCAGCAGCGCGGGACAGGGTAGGGAGACCCAGTACTTC. It translates to CASSAGQGRETQYF.

The genes are TRBV11-2 and TRBJ1-5, with D unclear. V was trimmed by 1 base and J by 1 base, leaving 8 bases between them. This CDR3 region has 15 residues. Germline V CDR1 and CDR2: SGHAT, FQNNGV. CDR3 region: CASSLGLLSNQPQHF. DNA for the CDR3: TGTGCCAGCAGCTTAGGTTTGTTAAGCAATCAGCCCCAGCATTTT.

This clone appeared a single time. The CDR3 region is CASSPQGVRLHEQFF. The DNA for the CDR3 is TGTGCCAGCAGCCCACAGGGGGTCCGGCTACATGAGCAGTTCTTC. The chain combines TRBV11-2 with TRBJ2-1; 8 nucleotides align to TRBD1. Germline V CDR1 and CDR2: SGHAT, FQNNGV. After removal of 5 bases from V and 8 bases from J, the junction contained 11 bases not matched to a gene. The CDR3 runs 15 residues.

This sequence joins TRBV5-6 and TRBJ1-2; D is possibly TRBD1 (5 bases). The germline V gene has CDR1 SGHDT and CDR2 YYEEEE. The CDR3 totals 13 residues. V was cut by 4 bases and J by 2 bases, with 9 bases left in between. The CDR3 loop is CASSPGSNYGYTF. The DNA for the CDR3 is TGTGCCAGCAGCCCAGGGTCCAACTATGGCTACACCTTC.

This sequence joins TRBV2 and TRBJ2-5; unclear D gene. Trimming shortened V by 6 bases and J by 4 bases, and 12 bases separated the two germline ends. Germline CDR1 SNHLY, CDR2 FYNNEI. CDR3 size: 13 residues. The DNA for the CDR3 is TGTGCCAGCAGCGCTTCCGCGGTAGAGACCCAGTACTTC. Encoded protein: CASSASAVETQYF.

The chain recombines TRBV3-1 (or the pseudogene TRBV3-2) with TRBJ2-1; 11 positions agree with TRBD2. V trimming: 3 bases; J trimming: 4 bases; junction bases outside the gene matches: 2. CDR1 and CDR2 from the germline V gene are LGHDT and YNNKEL (reference sequence). The CDR3 runs to 15 residues. The CDR3 DNA follows: TGTGCCAGCAGCCAGGGACTAGCGGCTTACAATGAGCAGTTCTTC. It is translated as CASSQGLAAYNEQFF.

The chain combines TRBV12-3 or TRBV12-4 with TRBJ1-2; possibly TRBD1 for D (6 bases). Trimming removed 6 bases at V and 5 bases at J, with 13 bases between. The CDR3 totals 13 residues. CDR3 loop: CASSSTGGYGYTF. The DNA for the CDR3 is TGTGCCAGCAGCTCGACAGGCGGTTATGGCTACACCTTC.

The rearrangement links TRBV19 to TRBJ2-1, with TRBD2 identical over 7 bases. Germline CDR1 reads LNHDA; CDR2 reads SQIVND (reference sequence). The CDR3 extends over 17 amino acids. V lost 0 bases and J lost 5; bases outside the gene matches: 10. The CDR3 DNA is TGTGCCAGTAGTATAGATCATCTTACTAGCGCCCACAATGAGCAGTTCTTC. The encoded protein is CASSIDHLTSAHNEQFF.

V gene TRBV4-1 combines with J gene TRBJ2-7; 7 positions match TRBD2. Germline values: CDR1 MGHRA, CDR2 YSYEKL. V shed 2 bases, J shed 2 bases, and the junction held 9 bases outside the gene matches. The CDR3 spans 16 residues. The CDR3 loop is CASSQLWREWAYEQYF. In DNA, the CDR3 is TGCGCCAGCAGCCAATTATGGCGGGAGTGGGCCTACGAGCAGTACTTC.

The chain employs TRBV14 and TRBJ2-2, with D possibly TRBD2 on 5 matching bases. V lost 4 bases to trimming and J lost 6 bases, with 12 bases between them. CDR1 and CDR2 (germline): SGHDN, FVKESK. This CDR3 is 14 amino acids long. The CDR3 DNA is TGTGCCAGCAGCCCTAGCACTCGGTCCGGGGAGCTGTTTTTT. Translating gives CASSPSTRSGELFF. Looking up the rest from reference TRBV14 and TRBJ2-2 gives the full variable domain: EAGVTQFPSHSVIEKGQTVTLRCDPISGHDNLYWYRRVMGKEIKFLLHFVKESKQDESGMPNNRFLAERTGGTYSTLKVQPAELEDSGVYFCASSPSTRSGELFFGEGSRLTVL.